Sequencing of this T cell receptor beta chain was carried out in a study of T cells in Graves' hyperthyroidism and ophthalmopathy. TCR beta CDR3 regions were amplified from RNA transcripts. A first-round RT-PCR of the TCR CDR3 used the HTBI primer set. A single record per CDR3 protein comes from TCRdb applying MiXCR to the multiplex PCR reads. This sample has about 640,000 distinct CDR3 sequences; about 14% occur once, and the top ten carry around 13%. Under 3 months was the duration of disease in ophthalmopathy patients, who also had a Clinical Activity Score of at least 3 and a NOSPECS grade of at least 4. PBMCs were derived from approximately 10 ml fresh peripheral blood. This clonotype was counted ten times or more. Germline V CDR1 and CDR2: MDHEN, SYDVKM. This CDR3 spans 15 amino acids. The trim removed 6 bases at V and 3 bases at J, leaving 8 bases unmatched.

The sequenced sample was blood. V and J are TRBV28 and TRBJ2-7, with 10 bases matching TRBD1. This clonotype was obtained from a woman aged 50 to 60 with Graves' ophthalmopathy. This chain's CDR3 is CASRLMTGGYYEQYF. The CDR3 DNA reads TGTGCCAGCAGACTCATGACAGGGGGCTACTACGAGCAGTACTTC.